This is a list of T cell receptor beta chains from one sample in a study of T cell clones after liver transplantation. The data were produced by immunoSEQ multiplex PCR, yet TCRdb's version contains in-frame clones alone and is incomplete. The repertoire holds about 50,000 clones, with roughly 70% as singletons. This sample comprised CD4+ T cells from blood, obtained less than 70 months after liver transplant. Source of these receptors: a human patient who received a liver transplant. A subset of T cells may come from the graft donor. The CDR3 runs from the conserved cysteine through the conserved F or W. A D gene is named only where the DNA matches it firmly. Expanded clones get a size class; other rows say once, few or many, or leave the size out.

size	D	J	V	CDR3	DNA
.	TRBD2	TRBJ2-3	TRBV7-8	CASSPAPGGLAGGPDTQYF	TGTGCCAGCAGCCCAGCCCCGGGTGGACTAGCGGGGGGTCCAGATACGCAGTATTTT
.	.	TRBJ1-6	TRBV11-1	CASSLRVGNSPLHF	TGTGCCAGCAGCTTAAGGGTGGGAAATTCACCCCTCCACTTT
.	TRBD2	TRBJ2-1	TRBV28	CASTPTSGSYNEQFF	TGTGCCAGCACCCCGACTAGCGGCTCCTACAATGAGCAGTTCTTC
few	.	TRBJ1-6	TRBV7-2	CASSRDGNSPLHF	TGTGCCAGCAGCCGAGACGGGAATTCACCCCTCCACTTT
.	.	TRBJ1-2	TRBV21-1	CASSRGLLNYGYTF	TGTGCCAGCAGCAGGGGACTCCTTAACTATGGCTACACCTTC
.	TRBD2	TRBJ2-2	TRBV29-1	CSAAGGPSGELFF	TGCAGCGCAGCGGGGGGGCCGAGCGGGGAGCTGTTTTTT
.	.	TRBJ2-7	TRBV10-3	CAISESRSGVSYEQYF	TGTGCCATCAGTGAGTCTAGGTCAGGGGTTTCCTACGAGCAGTACTTC
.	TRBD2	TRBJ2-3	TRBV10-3	CAISGDYDLNTQYF	TGTGCCATCAGTGGGGACTACGACTTGAATACGCAGTATTTT
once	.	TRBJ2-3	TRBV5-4	CASSLDSGSTDTQYF	TGTGCCAGCAGCTTGGATAGCGGTTCCACAGATACGCAGTATTTT
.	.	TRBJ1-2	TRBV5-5	CASSLDSNYGYTF	TGTGCCAGCAGCTTGGACAGCAACTATGGCTACACCTTC
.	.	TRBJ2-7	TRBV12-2	CASRFVRTFYYEQYF	TGTGCAAGTCGCTTCGTACGGACGTTTTACTACGAGCAGTACTTC
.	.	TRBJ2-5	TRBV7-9	CASSRTAQETQYF	TGTGCCAGCAGCCGGACAGCCCAAGAGACCCAGTACTTC
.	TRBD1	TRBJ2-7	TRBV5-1	CASSLGTGGKDEQYF	TGCGCCAGCAGCTTGGGGACAGGGGGTAAAGACGAGCAGTACTTC
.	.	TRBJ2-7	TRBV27	CASRSIRTDSYEQYF	TGTGCCAGCAGATCAATCCGGACCGATAGCTACGAGCAGTACTTC
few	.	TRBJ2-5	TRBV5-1	CASSLEGAGETQYF	TGCGCCAGCAGCTTGGAAGGGGCCGGGGAGACCCAGTACTTC
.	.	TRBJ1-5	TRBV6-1	CASNRASSNQPQHF	TGTGCCAGCAATCGGGCCTCGAGCAATCAGCCCCAGCATTTT
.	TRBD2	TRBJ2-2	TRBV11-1	CASSLGLAGSGELFF	TGTGCCAGCAGCTTAGGACTAGCGGGGTCCGGGGAGCTGTTTTTT
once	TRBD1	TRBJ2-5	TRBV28	CASSSGFGTGAPETQYF	TGTGCCAGCAGTTCGGGCTTCGGGACAGGGGCCCCAGAGACCCAGTACTTC